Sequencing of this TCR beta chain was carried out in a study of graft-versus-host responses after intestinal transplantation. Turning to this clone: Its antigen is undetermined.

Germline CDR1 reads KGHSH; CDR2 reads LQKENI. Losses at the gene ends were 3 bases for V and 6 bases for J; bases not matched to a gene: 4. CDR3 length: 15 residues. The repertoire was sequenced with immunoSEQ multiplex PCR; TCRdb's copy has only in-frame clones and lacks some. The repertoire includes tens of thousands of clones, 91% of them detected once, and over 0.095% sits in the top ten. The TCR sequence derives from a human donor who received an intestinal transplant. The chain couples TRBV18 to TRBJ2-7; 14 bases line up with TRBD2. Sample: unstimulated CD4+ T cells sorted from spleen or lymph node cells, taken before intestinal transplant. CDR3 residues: CASSPGLAGEGEQYF. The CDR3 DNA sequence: TGTGCCAGCTCACCGGGACTAGCGGGGGAGGGCGAGCAGTACTTC.